The clone carrying this TCR beta chain came up a few times. The antigen is not known. V shed 2 bases, J shed 2 bases, and the junction held 7 bases outside the gene matches. The CDR3 is 17 amino acids. CDR1 and CDR2 from the germline V gene are SGHRS and YFSETQ. These data come from a study of cytomegalovirus exposure and HLA in healthy donors. Regarding the study as a whole: A link between a missense DCLRE1C variant and TCR beta V- and J-gene trimming emerged from a later analysis. Researchers reported that a few CMV-associated chains were confirmed in vitro as CMV antigen-specific.

The PCR contained 60 Vbeta and 13 Jbeta primers. The table came from immunoSEQ multiplex PCR; TCRdb's copy has only in-frame clones and leaves some out. Of about 93,000 clones in the sample, roughly four fifths were seen once. Material for sequencing was PBMCs. This sequence joins TRBV5-1 and TRBJ2-1, with 10 bases matching TRBD1. This clonotype was obtained from a young man in good health and CMV-seronegative. The CDR3 loop is CASSLIAGTGAYNEQFF. Here the CDR3 DNA reads TGCGCCAGCAGCTTAATAGCCGGGACAGGGGCCTACAATGAGCAGTTCTTC.